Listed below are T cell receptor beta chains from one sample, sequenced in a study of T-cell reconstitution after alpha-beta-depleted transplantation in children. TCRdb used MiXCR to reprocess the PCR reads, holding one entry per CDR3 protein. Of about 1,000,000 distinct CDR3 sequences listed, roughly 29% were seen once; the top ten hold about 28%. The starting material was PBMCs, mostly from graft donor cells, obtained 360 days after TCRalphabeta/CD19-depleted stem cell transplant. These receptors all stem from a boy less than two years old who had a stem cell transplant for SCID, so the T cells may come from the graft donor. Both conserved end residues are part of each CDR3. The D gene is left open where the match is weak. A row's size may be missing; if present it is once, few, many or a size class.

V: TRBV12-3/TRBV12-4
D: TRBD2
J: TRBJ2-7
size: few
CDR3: CASSFGLAITYEQYF
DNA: TGTGCCAGCAGTTTTGGACTAGCGATCACCTACGAGCAGTACTTC

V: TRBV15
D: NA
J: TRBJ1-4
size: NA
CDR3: CATSRDGGGEKLFF
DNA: TGTGCCACCAGCAGAGATGGAGGGGGTGAAAAACTGTTTTTT

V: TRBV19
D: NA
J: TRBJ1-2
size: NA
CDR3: CASSIIDRQSYTF
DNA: TGTGCCAGTAGTATAATCGACAGGCAAAGCTACACCTTC

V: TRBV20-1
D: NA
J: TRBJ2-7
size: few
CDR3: CSARGAHEQYF
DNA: TGCAGTGCTAGAGGAGCGCACGAGCAGTACTTC

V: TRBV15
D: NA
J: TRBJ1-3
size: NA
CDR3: CATSMWTEFSGNTIYF
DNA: TGTGCCACCAGCATGTGGACGGAGTTCTCTGGAAACACCATATATTTT

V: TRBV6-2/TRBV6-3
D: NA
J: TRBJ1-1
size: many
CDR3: CASSAIATTEAFF
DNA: TGTGCCAGCAGTGCCATCGCGACAACCGAAGCTTTCTTT

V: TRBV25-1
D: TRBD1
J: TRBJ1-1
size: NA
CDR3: CASKETGPTNTEAFF
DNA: TGTGCCAGCAAGGAGACAGGGCCCACAAACACTGAAGCTTTCTTT

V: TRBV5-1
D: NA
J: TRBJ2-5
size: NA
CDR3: CASSFTQGAETQYF
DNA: TGCGCCAGCAGCTTTACACAGGGTGCCGAGACCCAGTACTTC

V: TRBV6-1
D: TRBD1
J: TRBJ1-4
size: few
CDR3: CASRPYGTGENGKLFF
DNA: TGTGCCAGCAGACCATACGGGACAGGGGAAAATGGAAAACTGTTTTTT

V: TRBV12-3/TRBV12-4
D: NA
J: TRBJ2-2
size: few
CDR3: CASLYSTGELFF
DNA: TGTGCCAGCCTCTATTCCACCGGGGAGCTGTTTTTT

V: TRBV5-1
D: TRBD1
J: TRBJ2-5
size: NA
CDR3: CASSLRTGGILETQYF
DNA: TGCGCCAGCAGCTTGCGCACAGGGGGGATTTTGGAGACCCAGTACTTC

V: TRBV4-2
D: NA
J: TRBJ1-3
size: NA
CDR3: CASSQEVSTSGNTIYF
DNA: TGTGCCAGCAGCCAAGAGGTCTCGACCTCTGGAAACACCATATATTTT

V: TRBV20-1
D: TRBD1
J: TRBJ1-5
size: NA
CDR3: CSARSRLGQDNQPQHF
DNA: TGCAGTGCTAGAAGCCGGTTAGGACAGGATAATCAGCCCCAGCATTTT

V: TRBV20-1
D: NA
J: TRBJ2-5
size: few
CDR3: CSVPGQMQETQYF
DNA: TGCAGTGTCCCGGGACAAATGCAAGAGACCCAGTACTTC

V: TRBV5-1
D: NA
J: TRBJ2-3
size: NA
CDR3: CASSAWSYTDTQYF
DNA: TGCGCCAGCAGCGCCTGGTCCTACACAGATACGCAGTATTTT

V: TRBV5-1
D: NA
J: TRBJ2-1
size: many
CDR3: CASSLEADYNNEQFF
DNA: TGCGCCAGCAGCTTGGAGGCGGACTACAACAATGAGCAGTTCTTC

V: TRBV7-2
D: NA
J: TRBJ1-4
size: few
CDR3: CASSPRSTTNEKLFF
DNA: TGTGCCAGCAGCCCTAGGTCCACAACTAATGAAAAACTGTTTTTT

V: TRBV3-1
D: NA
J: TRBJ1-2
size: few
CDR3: CASSQEGQIYGYTF
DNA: TGTGCCAGCAGCCAAGAAGGGCAGATTTATGGCTACACCTTC

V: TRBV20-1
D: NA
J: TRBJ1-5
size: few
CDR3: CSARSPSYSNQPQHF
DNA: TGCAGTGCTAGAAGTCCATCCTATAGCAATCAGCCCCAGCATTTT

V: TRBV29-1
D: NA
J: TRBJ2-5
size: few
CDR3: CSVEGLIRETQYF
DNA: TGCAGCGTTGAAGGACTTATTCGAGAGACCCAGTACTTC

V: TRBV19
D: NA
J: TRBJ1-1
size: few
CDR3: CASRPTGRTEAFF
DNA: TGTGCCAGTAGACCCACCGGGCGGACTGAAGCTTTCTTT

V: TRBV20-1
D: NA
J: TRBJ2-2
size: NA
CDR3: CSAGTGNTGELFF
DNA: TGCAGTGCTGGGACGGGGAACACCGGGGAGCTGTTTTTT

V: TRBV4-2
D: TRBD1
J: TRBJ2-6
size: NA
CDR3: CASSQEGQGTNGANVLTF
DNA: TGTGCCAGCAGCCAGGAAGGACAGGGGACTAATGGGGCCAACGTCCTGACTTTC

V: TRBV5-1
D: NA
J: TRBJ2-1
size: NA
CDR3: CASSRGEGGGIINEQFF
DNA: TGCGCCAGCAGCCGGGGGGAAGGAGGGGGGATTATCAATGAGCAGTTCTTC

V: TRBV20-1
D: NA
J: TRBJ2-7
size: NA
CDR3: CSATPPRGQGIYEQYF
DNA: TGCAGTGCTACCCCACCAAGGGGCCAGGGTATCTACGAGCAGTACTTC

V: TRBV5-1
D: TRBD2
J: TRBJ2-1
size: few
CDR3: CASSLRTSGDGEQFF
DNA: TGCGCCAGCAGCCTAAGGACTAGCGGGGACGGTGAGCAGTTCTTC

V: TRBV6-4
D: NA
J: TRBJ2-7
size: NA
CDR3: CASSDWTSLLSYEQYF
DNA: TGTGCCAGCAGTGACTGGACCTCGCTCCTTTCCTACGAGCAGTACTTC

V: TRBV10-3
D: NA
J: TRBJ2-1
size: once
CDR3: CATGERGIANEQFF
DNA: TGTGCCACGGGGGAGAGGGGTATAGCCAATGAGCAGTTCTTC

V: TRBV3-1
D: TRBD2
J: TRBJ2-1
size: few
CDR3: CASSQRTSGGANEQFF
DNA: TGTGCCAGCAGCCAGCGGACTAGCGGGGGGGCGAATGAGCAGTTCTTC

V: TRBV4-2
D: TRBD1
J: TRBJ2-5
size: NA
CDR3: CASSQEDRGLGETQYF
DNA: TGTGCCAGCAGCCAAGAAGACAGGGGGCTCGGAGAGACCCAGTACTTC

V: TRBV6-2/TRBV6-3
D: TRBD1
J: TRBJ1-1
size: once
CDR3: CASIDRGTEAFF
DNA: TGTGCCAGCATTGACAGGGGGACTGAAGCTTTCTTT

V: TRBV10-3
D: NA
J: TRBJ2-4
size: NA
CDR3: CAISDLIGALGIQYF
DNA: TGTGCCATCAGTGACCTTATCGGGGCTTTGGGCATTCAGTACTTC

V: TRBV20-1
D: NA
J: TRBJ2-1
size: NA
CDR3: CSARFGAASSYNEQFF
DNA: TGCAGTGCTAGATTCGGGGCGGCCAGCTCCTACAATGAGCAGTTCTTC

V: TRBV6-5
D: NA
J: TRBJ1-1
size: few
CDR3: CASSSISTGRAFF
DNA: TGTGCCAGCAGTTCGATAAGTACAGGGCGAGCTTTCTTT

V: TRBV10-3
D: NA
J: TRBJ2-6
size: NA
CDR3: CAISDWRDRFSGANVLTF
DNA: TGTGCCATCAGTGATTGGAGGGATAGGTTCTCTGGGGCCAACGTCCTGACTTTC

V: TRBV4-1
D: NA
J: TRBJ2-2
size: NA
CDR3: CASSRPGANTGELFF
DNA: TGCGCCAGCAGCCGGCCGGGGGCGAACACCGGGGAGCTGTTTTTT

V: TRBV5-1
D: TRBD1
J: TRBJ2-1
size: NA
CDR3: CASSSRGQGPYNEQFF
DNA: TGCGCCAGCAGCTCGCGCGGACAGGGTCCATACAATGAGCAGTTCTTC

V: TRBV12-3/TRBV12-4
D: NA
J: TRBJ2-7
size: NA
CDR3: CASSPIGKGDYEQYF
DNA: TGTGCCAGCAGCCCCATCGGTAAGGGGGACTACGAGCAGTACTTC

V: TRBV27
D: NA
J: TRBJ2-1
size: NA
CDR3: CASSEPPYNEQFF
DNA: TGTGCCAGCAGCGAACCCCCATACAATGAGCAGTTCTTC

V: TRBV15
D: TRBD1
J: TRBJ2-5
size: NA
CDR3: CATRLDREQETQYF
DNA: TGTGCCACCAGGCTAGACAGGGAGCAAGAGACCCAGTACTTC

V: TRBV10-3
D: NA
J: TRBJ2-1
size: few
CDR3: CAISDQNRRNEQFF
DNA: TGTGCCATCAGTGATCAGAACCGACGGAATGAGCAGTTCTTC

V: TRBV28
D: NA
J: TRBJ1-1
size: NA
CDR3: CAMGPALPWGTEAFF
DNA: TGTGCCATGGGCCCCGCGCTCCCCTGGGGCACTGAAGCTTTCTTT

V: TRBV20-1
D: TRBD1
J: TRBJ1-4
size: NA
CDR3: CCARGPRQGRNEKLFF
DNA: TGCTGTGCTAGAGGCCCCCGACAGGGCCGTAATGAAAAACTGTTTTTT

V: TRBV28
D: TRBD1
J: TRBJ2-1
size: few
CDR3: CASSLLGTGGHEQFF
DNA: TGTGCCAGCAGTTTGTTGGGGACAGGGGGCCATGAGCAGTTCTTC

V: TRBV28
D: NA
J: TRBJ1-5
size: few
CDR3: CASSTRGDRSNQPQHF
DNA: TGTGCCAGCAGTACCCGAGGTGACAGAAGCAATCAGCCCCAGCATTTT

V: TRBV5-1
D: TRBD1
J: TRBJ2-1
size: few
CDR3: CASSLWGRQGNNEQFF
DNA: TGCGCCAGCAGCTTGTGGGGCCGACAGGGAAACAATGAGCAGTTCTTC

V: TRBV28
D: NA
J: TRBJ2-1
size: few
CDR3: CASSPLATGNEQFF
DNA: TGTGCCAGCAGTCCCCTCGCGACGGGAAATGAGCAGTTCTTC

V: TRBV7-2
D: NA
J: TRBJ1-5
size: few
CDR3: CASSLLGPNQPQHF
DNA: TGTGCCAGCAGCTTATTAGGGCCCAATCAGCCCCAGCATTTT

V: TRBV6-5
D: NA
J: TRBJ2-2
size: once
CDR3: CASSYSHGTWRTGELFF
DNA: TGTGCCAGCAGTTACTCGCACGGGACATGGAGGACCGGGGAGCTGTTTTTT

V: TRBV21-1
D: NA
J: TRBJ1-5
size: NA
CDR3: CATRGWSGQPQHF
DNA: TGTGCCACCAGGGGGTGGTCCGGCCAGCCCCAGCATTTT

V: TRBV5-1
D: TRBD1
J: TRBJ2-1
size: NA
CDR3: CASSPITGTGGRYNEQFF
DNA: TGCGCCAGCAGCCCGATAACCGGGACAGGGGGGAGGTACAATGAGCAGTTCTTC

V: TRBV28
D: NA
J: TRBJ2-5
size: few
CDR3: CASSLGSAGTHRGTQYF
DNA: TGTGCCAGCAGTTTAGGTTCGGCGGGGACTCACCGGGGGACCCAGTACTTC

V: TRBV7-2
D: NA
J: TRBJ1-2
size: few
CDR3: CASSLEHSGGYGYTF
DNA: TGTGCCAGCAGCTTAGAACATTCGGGGGGCTATGGCTACACCTTC

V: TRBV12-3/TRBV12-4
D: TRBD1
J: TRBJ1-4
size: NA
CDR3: CASSPLGQGNEKLFF
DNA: TGTGCCAGCAGTCCCCTGGGACAGGGGAATGAAAAACTGTTTTTT

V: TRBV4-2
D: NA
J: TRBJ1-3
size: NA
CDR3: CASSQDRLPGNTIYF
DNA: TGTGCCAGCAGCCAAGACAGGTTACCTGGAAACACCATATATTTT